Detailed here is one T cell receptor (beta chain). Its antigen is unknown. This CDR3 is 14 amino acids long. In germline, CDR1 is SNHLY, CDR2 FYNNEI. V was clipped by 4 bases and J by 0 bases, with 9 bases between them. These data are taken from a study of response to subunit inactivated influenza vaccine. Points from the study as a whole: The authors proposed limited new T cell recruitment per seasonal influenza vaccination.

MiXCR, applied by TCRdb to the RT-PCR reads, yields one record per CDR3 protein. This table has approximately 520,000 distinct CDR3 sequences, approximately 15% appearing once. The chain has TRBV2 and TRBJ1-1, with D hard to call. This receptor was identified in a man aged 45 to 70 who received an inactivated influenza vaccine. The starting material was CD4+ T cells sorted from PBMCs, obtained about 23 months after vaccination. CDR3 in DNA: TGTGCCAGCAGTGTAGCGATCCTGAACACTGAAGCTTTCTTT. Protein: CASSVAILNTEAFF.